This T cell receptor beta chain was captured in a study of blood T cell repertoires in COVID-19. The participants were between about 18 and 100 years old and came from some 23 US areas. Allocation to cohorts depended on clinical history reported by the participants. Symptom resolution, clearance, or two negative PCRs marked the recovered donors of Cohort 3. In the authors' methods: Reference gene primer amplification in the assay estimated nucleated cell counts. The repertoire was sequenced with immunoSEQ multiplex PCR; TCRdb's copy has only in-frame clones and lacks some. V and J calls and clone size are those listed in that table; D and trimming were worked out from the DNA. The table lists about 140,000 clones, over 60% of them singletons. This CDR3 has 12 amino acids. Losses at the gene ends were 1 base for V and 11 bases for J; bases not matched to a gene: 3.

The sequencing sample was made of PBMCs or T cells enriched from blood (not recorded which). The TCR was taken from a woman in her forties or fifties who had recovered from COVID-19. The gene calls are TRBV12-3 or TRBV12-4 and TRBJ1-2; TRBD1 aligns across 8 bases. The CDR3 bases are TGTGCCAGCAGTTTAGGGACAGGGACTTACACCTTC. It translates to CASSLGTGTYTF.